The rows below give T cell receptor beta chains drawn from one sample of a study of shared clonotypes between healthy human individuals. Generated by immunoSEQ multiplex PCR, the TCRdb table keeps only in-frame clones and is missing some. Here the sample spans about 680,000 clones, 92% being singletons. The specimen was naive CD8+ T cells sorted from blood. These receptors came from a man aged 25-40 years in good health. CDR3s include the opening cysteine and the closing phenylalanine or tryptophan.

J gene | V gene | CDR3 protein
TRBJ2-2 | TRBV6-5 | CASSHLQGNTGELFF
TRBJ1-2 | TRBV7-9 | CASSLAGDNYGYTF
TRBJ2-7 | TRBV10-3 | CAISPISGNYEQYF
TRBJ1-4 | TRBV4-1 | CASSRQPNEKLFF
TRBJ1-1 | TRBV28 | CASSTQGLWTTTEAFF
TRBJ2-7 | TRBV5-6 | CASSPVEGTGRYEQYF
TRBJ1-2 | TRBV19 | CASSSPQGQDYGYTF
TRBJ2-1 | TRBV5-5 | CASSLVGYDNNEQFF
TRBJ1-2 | TRBV7-9 | CASSSSTGIGYTF
TRBJ2-3 | TRBV4-3 | CASSQGPLASTDTQYF
TRBJ1-2 | TRBV7-6 | CASSLEVGTGVLTF
TRBJ2-5 | TRBV6-5 | CASSFRGRRGTQYF